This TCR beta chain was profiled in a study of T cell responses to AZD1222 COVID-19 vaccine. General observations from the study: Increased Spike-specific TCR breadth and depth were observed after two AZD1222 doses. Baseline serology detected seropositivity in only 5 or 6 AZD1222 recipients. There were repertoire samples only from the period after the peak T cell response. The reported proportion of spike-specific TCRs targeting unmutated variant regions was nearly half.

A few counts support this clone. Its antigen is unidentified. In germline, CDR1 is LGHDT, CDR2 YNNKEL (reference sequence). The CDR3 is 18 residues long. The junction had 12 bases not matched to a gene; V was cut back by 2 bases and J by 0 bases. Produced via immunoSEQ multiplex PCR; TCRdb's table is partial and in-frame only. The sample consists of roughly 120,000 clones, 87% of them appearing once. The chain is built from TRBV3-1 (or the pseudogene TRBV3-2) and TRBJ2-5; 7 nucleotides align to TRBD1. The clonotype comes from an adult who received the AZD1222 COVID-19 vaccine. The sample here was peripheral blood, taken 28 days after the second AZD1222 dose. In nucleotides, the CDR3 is TGTGCCAGCAGCCAATGGATTGGGAAAGGGGGCTACCAAGAGACCCAGTACTTC. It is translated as CASSQWIGKGGYQETQYF.